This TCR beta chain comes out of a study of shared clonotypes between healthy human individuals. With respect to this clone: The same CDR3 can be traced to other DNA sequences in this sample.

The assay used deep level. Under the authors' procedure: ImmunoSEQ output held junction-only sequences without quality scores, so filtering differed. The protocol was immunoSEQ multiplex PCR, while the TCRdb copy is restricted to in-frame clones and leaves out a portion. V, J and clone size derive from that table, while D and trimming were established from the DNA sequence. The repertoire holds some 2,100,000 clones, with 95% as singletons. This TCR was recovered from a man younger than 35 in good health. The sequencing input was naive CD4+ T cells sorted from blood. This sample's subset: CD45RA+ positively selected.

The chain's CDR3 is CSARGNTEAFF. The CDR3, as DNA: TGCAGTGCTCGGGGCAACACTGAAGCTTTCTTT. The genes are TRBV20-1 and TRBJ1-1; possible D gene TRBD1, 5 bases. This CDR3 has 11 residues. CDR1 is DFQATT and CDR2 is SNEGSKA in the germline V gene (reference sequence). V was clipped by 5 bases and J by 2 bases, with 6 bases between them.